This entry lists 14 T cell receptor beta chains sequenced from one sample in a study of T cells expressing NK-cell markers. TCRdb re-called the 5' RACE reads; every CDR3 protein appears as one record, without DNA. This table holds about 260,000 distinct CDR3 sequences. Sequenced: blood T cells: a sorted CD56 or NKG2C T cell subset, CD4+ or CD8+ T cells, or bulk PBMC T cells (not recorded which). The receptors were sampled from a woman between 18 and 70 years old in good health.

The chain is built from TRBV5-5 and TRBJ2-2; TCRdb's D call, TRBD2, is unchecked because there is no DNA. The CDR3 spans 15 residues. Germline V CDR1 and CDR2: SGHKS, YYEKEE (reference sequence). CDR3 protein: CASYRALVADGELFF.

The chain is built from TRBV6-2 or TRBV6-3 and TRBJ2-1; TCRdb indicates TRBD2, and absent DNA this call remains unverified. Germline V gene lookup returns CDR1 MNHEY and CDR2 SVGEGT. The CDR3 is 15 amino acids. The CDR3 sequence: CASSYVVAGGGEQFF.

The V gene is TRBV20-1, the J gene TRBJ2-5. CDR3 length: 15 residues. Germline V lookup: CDR1 DFQATT, CDR2 SNEGSKA (reference sequence). CDR3 sequence reads: CSARALAGNEETQYF.

The V and J genes are TRBV7-2 and TRBJ1-1. Per germline, CDR1 SGHTA and CDR2 FQGNSA. This CDR3 is built from 16 residues. The CDR3 reads CASSLAVRSGGFEAFF.

V is TRBV6-1 and J is TRBJ2-3; there is no DNA to check the TCRdb D call of TRBD2. Germline loops: CDR1 MNHNS, CDR2 SASEGT. This CDR3 spans 21 amino acids. The CDR3 sequence: CASSEPPGRIASGNRADTQYF.

The chain joins TRBV7-8 to TRBJ1-1; without DNA, the TCRdb call of TRBD1 cannot be checked. CDR1 is SGHVS and CDR2 is FQNEAQ in the germline V gene. This CDR3 contains 15 residues. Here the CDR3 reads CASSQRRDRVAEAFF.

This chain's CDR3 is CSSLGSPFLNSTDTQYF. The rearrangement joins TRBV20-1 to TRBJ2-3; absent DNA, TCRdb's TRBD1 call cannot be checked. This CDR3 is 17 amino acids long. Germline V gene lookup returns CDR1 DFQATT and CDR2 SNEGSKA (reference sequence).

This CDR3 reads CASSQDGVRSTDTQYF. The V call is TRBV14, the J call TRBJ2-3. Germline V gene lookup returns CDR1 SGHDN and CDR2 FVKESK. The CDR3 runs 16 residues.

V gene TRBV7-8 combines with J gene TRBJ2-1; TCRdb names TRBD2, which stays unverified in the absence of DNA. The V gene's germline CDR1 is SGHVS and CDR2 FQNEAQ. The CDR3 consists of 16 residues. This chain's CDR3 is CASSLVFALSYNEQFF.

The V call is TRBV20-1, the J call TRBJ1-6; checking the TCRdb D call of TRBD1 is not possible without DNA. Looked up from germline, CDR1 is DFQATT and CDR2 is SNEGSKA (reference sequence). The CDR3 is made up of 15 amino acids. CDR3 sequence: CSARGPGGGNSPLHF.

The CDR3: CASSYWAAGGSYNEQFF. The V gene is TRBV6-5, the J gene TRBJ2-1; TCRdb gives TRBD2 as the D gene, but with no DNA this cannot be confirmed. CDR1 is MNHEY and CDR2 is SVGAGI in the germline V gene. The CDR3 has 17 residues.

This chain joins TRBV5-6 and TRBJ1-5. The CDR3 sequence is 15 residues long. The germline V gene has CDR1 SGHDT and CDR2 YYEEEE. CDR3 sequence reads: CASSLVGGSNQPQHF.

The chain combines TRBV29-1 with TRBJ2-5; the D call of TRBD2 rests on TCRdb alone, since no DNA is present to check it. CDR1 SQVTM and CDR2 ANQGSEA come from the germline V gene. CDR3 length: 15 residues. CDR3 amino acids: CSMSLTSGMGETQYF.

The rearrangement joins TRBV7-9 to TRBJ2-1; checking the TCRdb D call of TRBD2 is not possible without DNA. From germline, CDR1 is SEHNR and CDR2 FQNEAQ (reference sequence). The CDR3 contains 15 residues. The CDR3 sequence: CASSKLAGGPTEQFF.